The 21 T cell receptor beta chains given below trace back to one sample, sequenced in a study of sequential checkpoint blockade in melanoma. The repertoire was sequenced with immunoSEQ multiplex PCR; TCRdb's copy has only in-frame clones and lacks some. The sample has about 2,400 clones, approximately 14% seen once; the top ten hold about 13%. Treatment denoted: randomized to nivolumab then ipilimumab (arm A) or the reverse (arm B). Source: tumor tissue (inferred from file names), taken from a patient given nivolumab and ipilimumab in sequence. The receptors were sampled from a human donor with melanoma.

The sample holds a few counts of this clone. The gene calls are TRBV4-1 and TRBJ2-7, with D unresolved. With 2 bases removed from V and 8 bases from J, the gap between germline ends came to 16 bases. Germline V lookup: CDR1 MGHRA, CDR2 YSYEKL. The CDR3 length is 14 residues. Here the CDR3 reads CASSQLGETNKQYF. The CDR3 bases are TGCGCCAGCAGCCAACTCGGTGAAACCAATAAGCAGTACTTC.

This clone was found a few times. The chain joins TRBV9 to TRBJ2-6, with TRBD2 identical over 10 bases. With V trimmed by 3 bases and J by 0 bases, 12 bases remained unmatched. The germline CDR1 and CDR2 sequences are SGDLS and YYNGEE. This CDR3 comprises 20 residues. CDR3 in DNA: TGTGCCAGCAGCGAGGGAGAGCGGGAGGGGGGAAACTCTGGGGCCAACGTCCTGACTTTC. Protein sequence: CASSEGEREGGNSGANVLTF.

This clone came up many times. The chain uses TRBV11-3 and TRBJ2-1; a weak D match, TRBD2 (6 bases). V gave up 5 bases and J gave up 4 bases, with 18 bases separating them. Germline V gene data show CDR1 as SGHNT and CDR2 as YENEEA. This CDR3 is 16 amino acids long. CDR3 coding DNA: TGTGCCAGCAGCCAAAGGGACTCCATTGCATACAATGAGCAGTTCTTC. Protein: CASSQRDSIAYNEQFF.

This clone qualifies as medium-sized. The V call is TRBV19, the J call TRBJ2-3; D may be TRBD1 or TRBD2 (5 bases each). Germline assignment: CDR1 LNHDA and CDR2 SQIVND (reference sequence). The germline V and J ends were trimmed by 10 bases and 2 bases, with 13 bases remaining between them. The CDR3 consists of 13 residues. For the CDR3, the DNA is TGTGCCACCCAGGGACGGGCCACAGATACGCAGTATTTT. It specifies CATQGRATDTQYF. Complete variable domain (other parts from reference TRBV19 and TRBJ2-3): DGGITQSPKYLFRKEGQNVTLSCEQNLNHDAMYWYRQDPGQGLRLIYYSQIVNDFQKGDIAEGYSVSREKKESFPLTVTSAQKNPTAFYLCATQGRATDTQYFGPGTRLTVL.

V gene TRBV15 combines with J gene TRBJ1-1; 7 nucleotides line up with TRBD1. Germline CDR1 reads LNHNV; CDR2 reads YYDKDF (reference sequence). The V and J ends lost 8 bases and 5 bases, in that order; junction bases with no gene match: 11. This CDR3 is 14 amino acids long. CDR3 DNA: TGTGCCACCTCCAGGGGGTTCCAAGGTACTGAAGCTTTCTTT. Translated, it gives CATSRGFQGTEAFF.

The rearrangement joins TRBV25-1 to TRBJ2-1; no reliable D call. V was shortened by 1 base and J by 9 bases, with 10 bases between the two germline ends. This CDR3 is built from 13 residues. Germline CDR1 reads MGHDK; CDR2 reads SYGVNS. This CDR3 reads CASSELGNGEQFF. The CDR3 DNA reads as TGTGCCAGCAGTGAATTGGGGAATGGTGAGCAGTTCTTC.

There are a few counts of this clone. V usage is TRBV6-8 and J usage is TRBJ2-1, with 13 bases that match TRBD2. The CDR3 loop spans 19 amino acids. With 2 bases clipped from V and 5 bases from J, the junction kept 12 bases outside the gene matches. CDR1 and CDR2 from the germline V gene are MNHGY and SAAAGT. The DNA of the CDR3 is TGTGCCAGCAGTTACCCCACTACTAGCGGGAGGGCCAGGGACAATGAGCAGTTCTTC. This encodes CASSYPTTSGRARDNEQFF.

V gene TRBV6-8 combines with J gene TRBJ1-4; D may be TRBD1 (5 bases). The germline V and J ends were trimmed by 6 bases and 9 bases, with 20 bases remaining between them. The CDR3 covers 15 residues. From germline, CDR1 is MNHGY and CDR2 SAAAGT. The CDR3 region has the DNA TGTGCCAGCAGGCCCCAGGGAAGGGAGGTTAAAAAACTGTTTTTT. It specifies CASRPQGREVKKLFF.

This clone qualifies as medium-sized. V usage is TRBV9 and J usage is TRBJ2-1, with unresolved D. V shed 4 bases and J shed 0 bases, with 11 bases lying between them. Germline CDR1 reads SGDLS; CDR2 reads YYNGEE. CDR3 length equals 15 residues. In DNA form, the CDR3 reads TGTGCCAGCAGCTTCGGAGTCACCTCCTACAATGAGCAGTTCTTC. Translation: CASSFGVTSYNEQFF.

V usage is TRBV29-1 and J usage is TRBJ1-2; D is perhaps TRBD1 (6 bases). Per the germline V gene, CDR1 is SQVTM and CDR2 is ANQGSEA. The V and J ends lost 1 base and 5 bases respectively, with 8 bases between them. This CDR3 comprises 12 residues. The CDR3 coding sequence is TGCAGCGTTGAAGGGACAGAGTATGGCTACACCTTC. Translating gives CSVEGTEYGYTF.

At least ten counts were recorded for this clone. The rearrangement uses TRBV11-3 and TRBJ1-1; 8 nucleotides align to TRBD1. The V gene's germline CDR1 is SGHNT and CDR2 YENEEA. The CDR3 consists of 14 residues. V was clipped by 3 bases and J by 1 base; unmatched bases: 1. The CDR3 bases are TGTGCCAGCAGCTTGCAGGGGGCGAACACTGAAGCTTTCTTT. Protein sequence: CASSLQGANTEAFF.

This clone was found a few times. The genes are TRBV30 and TRBJ2-7, with a possible D match to TRBD1 (6 bases). Germline V gene lookup returns CDR1 GTSNPN and CDR2 SVGIG (reference sequence). The CDR3 runs 12 residues. V was trimmed by 1 base and J by 6 bases, leaving 10 bases between them. This chain's CDR3 is CAWSAAGVEQYF. CDR3 nucleotides: TGTGCCTGGAGTGCGGCAGGGGTCGAGCAGTACTTC.

This clone was observed a few times. This chain connects TRBV10-3 to TRBJ1-1; 7 bases align to TRBD1. The J segment lost 10 bases and the V segment lost 5 bases, leaving 10 bases of the junction unmatched. The CDR3 has 13 amino acids. The germline V gene encodes CDR1 ENHRY and CDR2 SYGVKD. The CDR3 nucleotides read TGTGCCATCAGTTCTACAGGGGCCGGTCGAGCTTTCTTT. This translates into CAISSTGAGRAFF.

The chain combines TRBV5-1 with TRBJ2-3; 7 nucleotides match TRBD1. This CDR3 has 15 residues. The V and J ends lost 2 bases and 0 bases, in that order; junction bases with no gene match: 3. Germline lookup yields CDR1 SGHRS and CDR2 YFSETQ. The CDR3 loop reads CASSFPTGSTDTQYF. The DNA of the CDR3 is TGCGCCAGCAGCTTTCCGACAGGGAGCACAGATACGCAGTATTTT.

This clone is labeled medium-sized. The V gene is TRBV9, the J gene TRBJ2-7; 8 bases are shared with TRBD2. V dropped 1 base and J dropped 6; count of bases not matched to a gene: 6. This CDR3 is built from 14 residues. Germline-derived CDR1 and CDR2 are SGDLS and YYNGEE. CDR3 protein: CASSVMTGGSEQYF. The CDR3 DNA reads TGTGCCAGCAGCGTAATGACGGGAGGGTCCGAGCAGTACTTC.

This chain connects TRBV25-1 to TRBJ2-2, with D possibly being TRBD1 or TRBD2 (6 bases each). V was trimmed by 6 bases and J by 6 bases, leaving 14 bases between them. Germline CDR1 MGHDK, CDR2 SYGVNS. The CDR3 consists of 14 residues. The CDR3 bases are TGTGCCAGCAGCAGCTGGGGGGCTGCCGGGGAGCTGTTTTTT. It yields the protein CASSSWGAAGELFF. Based on the CDR3 plus reference TRBV25-1 and TRBJ2-2, the full variable domain is EADIYQTPRYLVIGTGKKITLECSQTMGHDKMYWYQQDPGMELHLIHYSYGVNSTEKGDLSSESTVSRIRTEHFPLTLESARPSHTSQYLCASSSWGAAGELFFGEGSRLTVL.

This clone has only a few counts. The gene calls are TRBV11-3 and TRBJ2-5; 10 nucleotides line up with TRBD1. The length of the CDR3 is 17 residues. From germline, CDR1 is SGHNT and CDR2 YENEEA. The V and J ends lost 5 bases and 4 bases, in that order; junction bases with no gene match: 13. The CDR3 region has the DNA TGTGCCAGCAGCCCTAAGTTCGGACAGGGGGGGCGAGAGACCCAGTACTTC. Protein: CASSPKFGQGGRETQYF.

In its sample, this clone was seen a few times. The chain recombines TRBV11-3 with TRBJ1-3; D may be TRBD1 (6 bases). CDR3 length: 15 residues. CDR1 is SGHNT and CDR2 is YENEEA in the germline V gene. Between the trimmed V and J ends, which lost 7 bases and 0 bases, there was a span of 13 bases. For the CDR3, the DNA is TGTGCCAGCACCCCGACAGGAAGCTCTGGAAACACCATATATTTT. It specifies CASTPTGSSGNTIYF.

In its sample, this clone was seen a few times. V is TRBV28 and J is TRBJ2-3; D is uncertain. This CDR3 is built from 14 residues. The germline CDR1 and CDR2 sequences are MDHEN and SYDVKM. V was trimmed by 7 bases and J by 0 bases, leaving 11 bases between them. CDR3 in amino acids: CASTPPTSTDTQYF. The CDR3 nucleotides read TGTGCCAGCACTCCCCCGACTAGCACAGATACGCAGTATTTT.

Concerning this clone: From the germline J gene comes the end of the CDR3, since the read stops 1 residue before it. The chain is built from TRBV10-3 and TRBJ2-3; D not resolved. From germline, CDR1 is ENHRY and CDR2 SYGVKD. Trimming shortened V by 0 bases and J by 2 bases, and 9 bases separated the two germline ends. The CDR3 has 15 residues. CDR3 region: CAISESPSPTDTQYF. CDR3 bases read: TGTGCCATCAGTGAGTCGCCCAGCCCCACAGATACGCAGTAT.

In its sample, this clone was seen a few times. CDR3 DNA sequence: TGTGCCAGCAGCCGCTTACTAGGTTCCACCGGGGAGCTGTTTTTT. It yields the protein CASSRLLGSTGELFF. J is TRBJ2-2 and V is TRBV11-3, with a weak D call TRBD2 (5 bases). Germline V gene sequence: CDR1 SGHNT, CDR2 YENEEA. Trimming left V 5 bases short and J 4 bases short, with 14 bases between. The CDR3 totals 15 residues.